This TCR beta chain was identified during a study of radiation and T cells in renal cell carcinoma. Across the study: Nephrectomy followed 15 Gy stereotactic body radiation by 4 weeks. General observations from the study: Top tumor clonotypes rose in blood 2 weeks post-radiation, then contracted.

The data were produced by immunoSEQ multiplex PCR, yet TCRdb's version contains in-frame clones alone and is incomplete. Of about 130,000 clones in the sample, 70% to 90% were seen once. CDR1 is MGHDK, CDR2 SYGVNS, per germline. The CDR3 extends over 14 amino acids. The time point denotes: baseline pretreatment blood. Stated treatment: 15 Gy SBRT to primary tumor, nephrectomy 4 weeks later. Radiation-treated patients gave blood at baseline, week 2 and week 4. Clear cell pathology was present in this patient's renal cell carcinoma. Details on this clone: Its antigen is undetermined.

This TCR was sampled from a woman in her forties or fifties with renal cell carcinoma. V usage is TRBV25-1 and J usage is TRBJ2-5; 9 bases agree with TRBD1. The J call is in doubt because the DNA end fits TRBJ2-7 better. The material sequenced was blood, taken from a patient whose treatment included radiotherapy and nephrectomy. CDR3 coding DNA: TGTGCCAGCAGTGCTTGGACAGGGGCCTACGAGCAGTACTTC. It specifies CASSAWTGAYEQYF.